This T cell receptor (beta chain) was recorded in a study of T cell changes during pregnancy in multiple sclerosis. This CDR3 is 16 amino acids long. The junction had 8 bases not matched to a gene; V was cut back by 4 bases and J by 4 bases. Germline V CDR1 and CDR2: LGHNA, YNFKEQ. Method: immunoSEQ multiplex PCR; TCRdb's copy keeps in-frame clones and lacks some. The table includes about 74,000 clones, less than 90% detected once. The receptor comes from a female donor with multiple sclerosis, enrolled in a pregnancy study. The source material was peripheral blood, sampled before pregnancy. The chain is built from TRBV4-2 and TRBJ2-5, with 11 bases matching TRBD2. The CDR3 loop is CASSPHGTSGGETQYF. The CDR3 DNA sequence: TGTGCCAGCAGCCCCCATGGAACTAGCGGGGGAGAGACCCAGTACTTC.